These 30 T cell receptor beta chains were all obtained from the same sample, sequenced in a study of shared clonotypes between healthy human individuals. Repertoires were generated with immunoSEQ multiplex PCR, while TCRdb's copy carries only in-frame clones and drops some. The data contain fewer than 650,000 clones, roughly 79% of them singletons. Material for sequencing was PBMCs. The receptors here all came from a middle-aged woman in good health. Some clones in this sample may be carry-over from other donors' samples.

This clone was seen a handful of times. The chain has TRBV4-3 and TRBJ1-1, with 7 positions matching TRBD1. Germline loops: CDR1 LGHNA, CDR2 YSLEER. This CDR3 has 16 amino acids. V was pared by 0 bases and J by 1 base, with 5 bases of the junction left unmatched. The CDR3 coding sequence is TGCGCCAGCAGCCAAGATCCCAGGGGGGAGAACACTGAAGCTTTCTTT. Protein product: CASSQDPRGENTEAFF.

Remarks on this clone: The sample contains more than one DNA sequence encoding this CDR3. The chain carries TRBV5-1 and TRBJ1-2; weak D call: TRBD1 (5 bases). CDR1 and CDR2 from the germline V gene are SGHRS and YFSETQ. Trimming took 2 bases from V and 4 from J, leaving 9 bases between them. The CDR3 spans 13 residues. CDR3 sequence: CASSLAGSYGYTF. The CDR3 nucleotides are TGCGCCAGCAGCTTAGCAGGGTCCTATGGCTACACCTTC.

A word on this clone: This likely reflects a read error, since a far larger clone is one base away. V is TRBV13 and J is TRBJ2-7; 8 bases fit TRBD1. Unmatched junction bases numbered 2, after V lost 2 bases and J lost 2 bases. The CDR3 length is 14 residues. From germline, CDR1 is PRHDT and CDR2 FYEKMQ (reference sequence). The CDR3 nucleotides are TGTGCCAGCAGCTTATACAGGGGGACCTACGAGCAGTACTTC. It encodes CASSLYRGTYEQYF.

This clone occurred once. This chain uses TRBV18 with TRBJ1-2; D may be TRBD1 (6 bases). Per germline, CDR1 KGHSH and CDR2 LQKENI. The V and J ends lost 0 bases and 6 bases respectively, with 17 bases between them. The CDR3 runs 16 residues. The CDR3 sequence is CASSPPSTSTGHGYTF. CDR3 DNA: TGTGCCAGCTCACCACCCTCCACCTCGACAGGACATGGCTACACCTTC.

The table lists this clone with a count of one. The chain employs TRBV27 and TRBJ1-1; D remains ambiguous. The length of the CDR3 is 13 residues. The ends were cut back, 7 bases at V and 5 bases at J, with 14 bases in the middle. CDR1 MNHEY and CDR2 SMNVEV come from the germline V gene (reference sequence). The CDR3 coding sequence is TGTGCCAGCACCTCCCATCCCGGTACTGAAGCTTTCTTT. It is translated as CASTSHPGTEAFF.

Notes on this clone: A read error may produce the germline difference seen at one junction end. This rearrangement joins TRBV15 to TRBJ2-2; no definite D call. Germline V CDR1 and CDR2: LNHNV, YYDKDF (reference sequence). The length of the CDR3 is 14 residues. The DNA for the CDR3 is TGTACCACCAGCAGAGATAGGGTGGGCGGGGAGCTGTTTTTT. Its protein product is CTTSRDRVGGELFF.

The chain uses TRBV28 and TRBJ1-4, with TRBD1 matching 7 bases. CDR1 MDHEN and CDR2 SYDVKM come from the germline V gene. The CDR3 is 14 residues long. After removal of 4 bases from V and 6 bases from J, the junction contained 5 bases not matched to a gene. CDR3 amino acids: CASSSPGQYEKLFF. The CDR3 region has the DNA TGTGCCAGCAGTTCTCCGGGACAGTATGAAAAACTGTTTTTT.

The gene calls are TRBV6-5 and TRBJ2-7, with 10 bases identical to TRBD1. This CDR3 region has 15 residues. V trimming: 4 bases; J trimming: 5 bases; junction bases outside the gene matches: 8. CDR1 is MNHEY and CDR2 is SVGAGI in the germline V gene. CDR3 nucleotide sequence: TGTGCCAGCAGTTCCCCGGGACAGGGGTCCGACGAGCAGTACTTC. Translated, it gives CASSSPGQGSDEQYF.

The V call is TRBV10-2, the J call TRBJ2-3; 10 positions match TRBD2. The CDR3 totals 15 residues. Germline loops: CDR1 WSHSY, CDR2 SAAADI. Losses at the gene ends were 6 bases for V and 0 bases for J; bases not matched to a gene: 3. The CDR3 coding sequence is TGCGCCAGCAGCCGGACTAGCGGAAGCACAGATACGCAGTATTTT. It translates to CASSRTSGSTDTQYF.

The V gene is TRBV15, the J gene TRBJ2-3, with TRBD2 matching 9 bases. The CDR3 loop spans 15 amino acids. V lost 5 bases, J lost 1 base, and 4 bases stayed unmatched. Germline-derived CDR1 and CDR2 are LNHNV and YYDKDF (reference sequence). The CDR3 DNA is TGTGCCACCAGCGAAAAGCGGGAGGGCACAGATACGCAGTATTTT. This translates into CATSEKREGTDTQYF.

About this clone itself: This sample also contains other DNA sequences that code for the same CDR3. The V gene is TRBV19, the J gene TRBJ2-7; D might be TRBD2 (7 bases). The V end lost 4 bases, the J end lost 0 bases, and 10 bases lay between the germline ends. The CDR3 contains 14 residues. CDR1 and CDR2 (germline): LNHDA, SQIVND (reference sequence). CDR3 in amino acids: CASSSGGASYEQYF. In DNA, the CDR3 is TGTGCCAGTAGTAGTGGGGGGGCCTCCTACGAGCAGTACTTC.

CDR3 bases: TGTGCCAGCAGTTTAGAAGATACGCAGTATTTT. It is translated as CASSLEDTQYF. The gene calls are TRBV28 and TRBJ2-3; D not resolved. Germline V gives CDR1 MDHEN, CDR2 SYDVKM. CDR3 length: 11 residues. V lost 2 bases and J lost 5, with 2 bases in between.

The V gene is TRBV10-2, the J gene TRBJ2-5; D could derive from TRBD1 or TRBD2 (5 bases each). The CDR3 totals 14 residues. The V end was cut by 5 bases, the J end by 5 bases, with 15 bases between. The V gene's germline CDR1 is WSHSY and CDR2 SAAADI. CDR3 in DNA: TGCGCCAGCAGTTGGGGGAGAGGGGTCGAGACCCAGTACTTC. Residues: CASSWGRGVETQYF.

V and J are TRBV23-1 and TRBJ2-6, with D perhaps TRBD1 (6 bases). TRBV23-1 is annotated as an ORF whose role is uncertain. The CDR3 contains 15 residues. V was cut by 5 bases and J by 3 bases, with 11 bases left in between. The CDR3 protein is CASSETGNGANVLTF. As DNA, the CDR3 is TGCGCCAGCAGTGAAACAGGGAATGGGGCCAACGTCCTGACTTTC.

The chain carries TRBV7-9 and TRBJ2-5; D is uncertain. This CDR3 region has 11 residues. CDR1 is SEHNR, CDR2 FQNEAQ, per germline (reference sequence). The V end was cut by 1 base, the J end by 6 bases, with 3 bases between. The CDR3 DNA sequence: TGTGCCAGCAGCTTAGGACAGACCCAGTACTTC. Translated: CASSLGQTQYF.

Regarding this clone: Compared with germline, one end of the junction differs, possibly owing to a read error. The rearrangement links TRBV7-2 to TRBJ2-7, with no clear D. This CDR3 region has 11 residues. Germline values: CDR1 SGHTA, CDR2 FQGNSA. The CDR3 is CASSTGPQSVF. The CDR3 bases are TGTGCCAGCAGCACCGGTCCCCAATCGGTCTTC. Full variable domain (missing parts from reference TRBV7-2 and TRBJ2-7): GAGVSQSPSNKVTEKGKDVELRCDPISGHTALYWYRQSLGQGLEFLIYFQGNSAPDKSGLPSDRFSAERTGGSVSTLTIQRTQQEDSAVYLCASSTGPQSVFGPGTRLTVT.

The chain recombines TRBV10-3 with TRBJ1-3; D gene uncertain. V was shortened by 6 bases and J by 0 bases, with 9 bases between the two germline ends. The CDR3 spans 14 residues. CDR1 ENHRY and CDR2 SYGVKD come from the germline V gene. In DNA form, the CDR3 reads TGTGCCATCAGGGCCTCCGACTCTGGAAACACCATATATTTT. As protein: CAIRASDSGNTIYF.

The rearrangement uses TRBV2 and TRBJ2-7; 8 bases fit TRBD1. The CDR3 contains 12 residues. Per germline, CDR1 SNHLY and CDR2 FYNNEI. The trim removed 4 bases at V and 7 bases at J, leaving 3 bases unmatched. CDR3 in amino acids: CASSGGQAEQYF. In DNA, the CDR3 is TGTGCCAGCAGTGGGGGACAGGCTGAGCAGTACTTC.

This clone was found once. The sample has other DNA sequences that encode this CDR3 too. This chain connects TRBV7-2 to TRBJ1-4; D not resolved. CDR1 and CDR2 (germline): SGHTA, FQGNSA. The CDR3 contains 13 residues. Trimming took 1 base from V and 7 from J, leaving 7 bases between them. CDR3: CASSLGVREKLFF. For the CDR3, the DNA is TGTGCCAGCAGCTTAGGGGTTCGTGAAAAACTGTTTTTT.

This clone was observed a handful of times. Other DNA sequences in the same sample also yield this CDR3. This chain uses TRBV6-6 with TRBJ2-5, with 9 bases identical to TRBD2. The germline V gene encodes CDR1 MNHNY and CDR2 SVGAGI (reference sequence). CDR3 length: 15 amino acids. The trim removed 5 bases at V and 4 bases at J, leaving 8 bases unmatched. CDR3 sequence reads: CASSLRVAGVETQYF. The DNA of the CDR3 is TGTGCCAGCAGTCTCCGGGTAGCGGGAGTAGAGACCCAGTACTTC.

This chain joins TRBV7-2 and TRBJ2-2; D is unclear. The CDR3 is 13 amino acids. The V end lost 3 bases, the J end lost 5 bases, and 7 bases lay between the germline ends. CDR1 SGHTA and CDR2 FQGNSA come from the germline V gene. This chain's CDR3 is CASSLKGTGELFF. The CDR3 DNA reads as TGTGCCAGCAGCTTGAAGGGAACCGGGGAGCTGTTTTTT.

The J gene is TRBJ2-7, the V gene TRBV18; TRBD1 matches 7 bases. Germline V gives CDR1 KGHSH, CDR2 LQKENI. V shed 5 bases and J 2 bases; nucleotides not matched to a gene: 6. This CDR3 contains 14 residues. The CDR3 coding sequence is TGTGCCAGCTCAACCGGGACAGACACCTACGAGCAGTACTTC. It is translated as CASSTGTDTYEQYF.

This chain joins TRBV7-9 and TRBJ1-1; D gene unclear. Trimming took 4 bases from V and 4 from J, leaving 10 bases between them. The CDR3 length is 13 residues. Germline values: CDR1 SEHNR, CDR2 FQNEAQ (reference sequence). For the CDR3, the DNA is TGTGCCAGCAGCTCATACGTGGGCACTGAAGCTTTCTTT. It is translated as CASSSYVGTEAFF. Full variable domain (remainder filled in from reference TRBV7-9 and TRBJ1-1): DTGVSQNPRHKITKRGQNVTFRCDPISEHNRLYWYRQTLGQGPEFLTYFQNEAQLEKSRLLSDRFSAERPKGSFSTLEIQRTEQGDSAMYLCASSSYVGTEAFFGQGTRLTVV.

CDR3: CASNQQGATGELFF. CDR3 nucleotides: TGTGCCAGCAACCAACAGGGGGCAACGGGGGAGCTGTTTTTT. V is TRBV2 and J is TRBJ2-2, with 9 bases aligning to TRBD1. The germline V gene has CDR1 SNHLY and CDR2 FYNNEI. J lost 8 bases, V lost 7 bases, and 8 bases had no gene match. This CDR3 is 14 amino acids long.

CDR3 loop: CASSLSAGTEQYF. Here the CDR3 DNA reads TGTGCCAGCAGCTTAAGCGCAGGGACCGAGCAGTACTTC. The V call is TRBV7-3, the J call TRBJ2-7; D may correspond to TRBD1 or TRBD2 (5 bases each). The CDR3 consists of 13 residues. Between the trimmed V and J ends, which lost 1 base and 6 bases, there was a span of 10 bases. Looked up from germline, CDR1 is SGHTA and CDR2 is FQGTGA. Together with reference TRBV7-3 and TRBJ2-7, the CDR3 gives the full variable domain: GAGVSQTPSNKVTEKGKYVELRCDPISGHTALYWYRQSLGQGPEFLIYFQGTGAADDSGLPNDRFFAVRPEGSVSTLKIQRTERGDSAVYLCASSLSAGTEQYFGPGTRLTVT.

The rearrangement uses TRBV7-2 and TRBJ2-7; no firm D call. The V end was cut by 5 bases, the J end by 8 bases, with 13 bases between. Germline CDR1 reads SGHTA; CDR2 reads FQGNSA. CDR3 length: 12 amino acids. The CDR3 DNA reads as TGTGCCAGCAGCACCCAGAGACTCCAGCAGTACTTC. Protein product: CASSTQRLQQYF.

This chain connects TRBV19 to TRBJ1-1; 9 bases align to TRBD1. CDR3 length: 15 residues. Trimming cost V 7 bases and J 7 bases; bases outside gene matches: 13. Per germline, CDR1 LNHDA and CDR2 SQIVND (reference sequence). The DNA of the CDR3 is TGTGCCAGTATACAGGGGGCAGGCGATTCCCTTGAAGCTTTCTTT. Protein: CASIQGAGDSLEAFF.

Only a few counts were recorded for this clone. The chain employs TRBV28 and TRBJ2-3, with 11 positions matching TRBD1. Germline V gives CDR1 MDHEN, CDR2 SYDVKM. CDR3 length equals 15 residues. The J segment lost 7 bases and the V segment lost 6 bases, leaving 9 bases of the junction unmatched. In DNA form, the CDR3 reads TGTGCCAGCAGCCAAAGGACAGGGGGCGCGCATACGCAGTATTTT. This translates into CASSQRTGGAHTQYF.

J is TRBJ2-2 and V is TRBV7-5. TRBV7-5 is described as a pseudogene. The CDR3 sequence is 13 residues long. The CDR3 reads CASSRGLTGELFF. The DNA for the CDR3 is TGTGCCAGCAGCCGGGGCCTCACCGGGGAGCTGTTTTTT.

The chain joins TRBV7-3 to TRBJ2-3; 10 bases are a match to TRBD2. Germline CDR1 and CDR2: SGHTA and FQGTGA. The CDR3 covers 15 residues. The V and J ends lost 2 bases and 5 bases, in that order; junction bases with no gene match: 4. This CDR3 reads CASSLVAGGEDTQYF. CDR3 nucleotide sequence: TGTGCCAGCAGCTTAGTAGCGGGAGGAGAAGATACGCAGTATTTT.